One sample yielded the 14 T cell receptor beta chains listed below, sequenced in a study of identical twins. TCRdb re-called the 5' RACE reads with MiXCR, one entry per CDR3 protein. The table includes 650,000 to 750,000 distinct CDR3 sequences, 21% detected once. These data were also reused for a study on T cells expressing NK-cell markers.

Sequenced: PBMCs. The receptors come from a woman younger than 30 in good health.

This clonotype was observed many times. This chain connects TRBV10-3 to TRBJ2-1; no clear D. The V gene lost 3 bases and the J gene lost 5 bases, with 17 bases spanning the gap. CDR3 length equals 16 residues. From germline, CDR1 is ENHRY and CDR2 SYGVKD. Here the CDR3 DNA reads TGTGCCATCAGTGAATCCTCTCAGGAAAGGGACAATGAGCAGTTCTTC. Encoded protein: CAISESSQERDNEQFF.

V and J are TRBV7-3 and TRBJ2-5; 8 nucleotides agree with TRBD2. V was clipped by 10 bases and J by 5 bases; unmatched bases: 12. The germline V gene encodes CDR1 SGHTA and CDR2 FQGTGA. This CDR3 has 14 amino acids. The CDR3 here is CAIIVGGARETQYF. The DNA for the CDR3 is TGTGCCATCATTGTCGGGGGGGCACGTGAGACCCAGTACTTC.

This rearrangement joins TRBV5-1 to TRBJ2-3; a weak D match, TRBD2 (6 bases). The V gene's germline CDR1 is SGHRS and CDR2 YFSETQ. The CDR3 is 14 amino acids. V gave up 6 bases and J gave up 0 bases, with 11 bases separating them. As DNA, the CDR3 is TGCGCCAGCAAGTCACTAGCAAGCACAGATACGCAGTATTTT. It specifies CASKSLASTDTQYF.

This clonotype occurred many times. Relative to the germline gene, one junction end is altered; a read error may explain this. The chain links TRBV29-1 to TRBJ2-3; 8 bases are shared with TRBD2. CDR3 length equals 14 residues. Germline values: CDR1 SQVTM, CDR2 ANQGSEA. The CDR3 sequence: CSVVPGGATATQYF. CDR3 nucleotide sequence: TGCAGCGTTGTCCCCGGGGGGGCGACAGCTACGCAGTATTTT.

This clonotype was counted at least ten times. V usage is TRBV20-1 and J usage is TRBJ2-3; tentatively, D is TRBD1 (5 bases). V lost 5 bases, J lost 8 bases, and 17 bases lay in between. The germline V gene encodes CDR1 DFQATT and CDR2 SNEGSKA (reference sequence). This CDR3 has 13 amino acids. This CDR3 is CSARTDAQGTQYF. DNA for the CDR3: TGCAGTGCTCGGACGGACGCTCAGGGTACGCAGTATTTT.

This chain connects TRBV9 to TRBJ2-6, with 8 nucleotides matching TRBD1. With 0 bases clipped from V and 2 bases from J, the junction kept 4 bases outside the gene matches. Germline-derived CDR1 and CDR2 are SGDLS and YYNGEE. CDR3 length: 17 amino acids. The CDR3, as DNA: TGTGCCAGCAGCGTAGTCCAGGGGGCAGCTGGGGCCAACGTCCTGACTTTC. The encoded protein is CASSVVQGAAGANVLTF.

This clonotype came up many times. This rearrangement joins TRBV12-3 or TRBV12-4 to TRBJ1-1; TRBD1 agrees at 7 bases. V lost 5 bases, J lost 11 bases, and 14 bases stayed unmatched. The CDR3 totals 14 residues. The CDR3 DNA reads as TGTGCCAGCAGTCATGCTGGGGGCAGGGGGATCGCTTTCTTT. It codes for CASSHAGGRGIAFF.

This clonotype was found many times. V and J are TRBV5-5 and TRBJ2-7, with a weak D call TRBD2 (5 bases). The CDR3 consists of 13 residues. V lost 2 bases to trimming and J lost 2 bases, with 8 bases between them. CDR1 is SGHKS and CDR2 is YYEKEE in the germline V gene (reference sequence). The CDR3 DNA follows: TGTGCCAGCAGCTTACACGGGACCTACGAGCAGTACTTC. It specifies CASSLHGTYEQYF. Using reference TRBV5-5 and TRBJ2-7 for the parts outside the CDR3, the full variable domain is DAGVTQSPTHLIKTRGQQVTLRCSPISGHKSVSWYQQVLGQGPQFIFQYYEKEERGRGNFPDRFSARQFPNYSSELNVNALLLGDSALYLCASSLHGTYEQYFGPGTRLTVT.

This clonotype was seen repeatedly, ten times or more. J is TRBJ1-1 and V is TRBV20-1; 9 bases fit TRBD1. CDR1 DFQATT and CDR2 SNEGSKA come from the germline V gene (reference sequence). CDR3 length equals 12 residues. J lost 4 bases, V lost 5 bases, and 2 bases had no gene match. CDR3 coding DNA: TGCAGTGCTTGGGACAGGGTCACTGAAGCTTTCTTT. Translated: CSAWDRVTEAFF.

This clonotype turned up a few times. The chain combines TRBV5-1 with TRBJ1-5; possibly TRBD1 for D (6 bases). CDR3 length: 15 amino acids. Trimming pared 4 bases from V and 3 bases from J, leaving 14 bases between. Germline assignment: CDR1 SGHRS and CDR2 YFSETQ. In DNA, the CDR3 is TGCGCCAGCAGCCCTGGAGGGGGGTCCAATCAGCCCCAGCATTTT. As protein: CASSPGGGSNQPQHF.

The table lists this clonotype with many counts. The chain combines TRBV6-5 with TRBJ2-3; D remains ambiguous. CDR3 length equals 13 residues. Trimming shortened V by 4 bases and J by 5 bases, and 10 bases separated the two germline ends. The germline gives CDR1 MNHEY, CDR2 SVGAGI. The CDR3 region is CASSFTRGDTQYF. The CDR3 nucleotides read TGTGCCAGCAGTTTCACACGAGGAGATACGCAGTATTTT.

This clonotype was seen more than once but under ten times. This rearrangement joins TRBV20-1 to TRBJ2-1, with 9 bases fitting TRBD2. The J segment lost 5 bases and the V segment lost 0 bases, leaving 11 bases of the junction unmatched. The CDR3 totals 17 residues. Germline CDR1 DFQATT, CDR2 SNEGSKA (reference sequence). CDR3 sequence (DNA): TGCAGTGCTAGAGATCCTAAGGGTCTAGCGGGACACAATGAGCAGTTCTTC. Its translation is CSARDPKGLAGHNEQFF.

This clonotype was detected only a few times. The V and J genes are TRBV12-3 or TRBV12-4 and TRBJ2-1; no firm D call. Between the trimmed V and J ends, which lost 2 bases and 0 bases, there was a span of 11 bases. The CDR3 has 16 residues. The CDR3 coding sequence is TGTGCCAGCAGTTTACGGCGGCCAAGCTCCTACAATGAGCAGTTCTTC. This sequence encodes CASSLRRPSSYNEQFF.

Only one count was recorded for this clonotype. The J gene is TRBJ1-2, the V gene TRBV5-1, with 7 bases that match TRBD1. This CDR3 spans 14 amino acids. The V gene's germline CDR1 is SGHRS and CDR2 YFSETQ. The ends lost 3 bases at V and 6 bases at J; junction bases unmatched: 8. CDR3 bases: TGCGCCAGCAGCTCCCTACAGGGGTGGGATGGCTACACCTTC. This codes for CASSSLQGWDGYTF.